This TCR beta chain was recovered during a study of T cell responses to AZD1222 COVID-19 vaccine. Study information: Second doses were pooled across both intervals (about 4 or about 12 weeks).

Points on this clone: Its antigen is currently unknown.

Method: immunoSEQ multiplex PCR; TCRdb's copy keeps in-frame clones and lacks some. The sample carries over 150,000 clones, 70% to 90% recorded once. Study observations and caveats: The sample set comprised mostly white British donors with more females, and clonal diversity was possibly underestimated.

The TCR sequence derives from an adult in good health. This specimen consisted of peripheral blood, obtained on day 0 of AZD1222 vaccination.

The CDR3: CAWKVAGPLGANVLTF. CDR3 DNA sequence: TGTGCCTGGAAGGTCGCGGGGCCTTTGGGGGCCAACGTCCTGACTTTC. The chain couples TRBV30 to TRBJ2-6; possibly TRBD2 for D (6 bases). Trimming stripped 4 bases from V and 4 bases from J, with 17 bases between. In germline, CDR1 is GTSNPN, CDR2 SVGIG (reference sequence). CDR3 size: 16 residues.